This section outlines one TCR beta chain sequence together with its context. Sequencing was performed with immunoSEQ multiplex PCR; in TCRdb, only in-frame clones are kept and a portion is missing. The sample consists of about 300,000 clones, 70% to 90% of them appearing once. This sample is drawn from a study of blood T cell repertoires in COVID-19. This receptor was identified in a woman in her twenties or thirties who had recovered from COVID-19. Sequencing input: PBMCs or T cells enriched from blood (not recorded which).

CDR3 sequence: CASSTGGSDTQYF. The CDR3 DNA reads as TGTGCCAGCTCAACGGGGGGTTCAGATACGCAGTATTTT. The gene calls are TRBV18 and TRBJ2-3, with TRBD2 matching 7 bases. The trim removed 5 bases at V and 4 bases at J, leaving 3 bases unmatched. Germline assignment: CDR1 KGHSH and CDR2 LQKENI. This CDR3 is 13 amino acids long.